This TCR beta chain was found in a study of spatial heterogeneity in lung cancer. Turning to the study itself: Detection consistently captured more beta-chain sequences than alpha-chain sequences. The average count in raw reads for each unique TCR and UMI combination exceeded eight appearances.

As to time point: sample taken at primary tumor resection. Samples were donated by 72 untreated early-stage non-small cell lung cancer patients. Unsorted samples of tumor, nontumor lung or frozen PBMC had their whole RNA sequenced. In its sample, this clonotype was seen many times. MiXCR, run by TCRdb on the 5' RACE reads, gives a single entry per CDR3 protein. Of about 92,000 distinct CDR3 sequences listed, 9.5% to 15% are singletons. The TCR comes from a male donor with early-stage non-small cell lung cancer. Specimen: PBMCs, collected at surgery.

The CDR3 region is CASSLVGQRTGELFF. Here the CDR3 DNA reads TGCGCCAGCAGCTTGGTAGGACAGAGGACCGGGGAGCTGTTTTTT. The chain couples TRBV5-1 to TRBJ2-2; TRBD1 is a possible D gene (6 bases). Trimming stripped 0 bases from V and 5 bases from J, with 11 bases between. Germline V gives CDR1 SGHRS, CDR2 YFSETQ. This CDR3 is built from 15 residues.